This T cell receptor beta chain came from a study of radiation and T cells in renal cell carcinoma. The wider study: Nephrectomy followed 15 Gy stereotactic body radiation by 4 weeks.

General observations from the study: Top tumor clonotypes rose in blood 2 weeks post-radiation, then contracted.

Time point indicated: baseline pretreatment blood. The treatment denotes: 15 Gy SBRT to primary tumor, nephrectomy 4 weeks later. The patient's renal cell carcinoma had clear cell pathology. On this clone itself: Its specificity is unknown.

The protocol was immunoSEQ multiplex PCR, while the TCRdb copy is restricted to in-frame clones and leaves out a portion. The sample holds 150,000 or so clones, approximately 90% seen once. V lost 1 base to trimming and J lost 1 base, with 8 bases between them. The V gene's germline CDR1 is SGHNT and CDR2 YYREEE (reference sequence). The CDR3 sequence is 15 residues long. The chain uses TRBV5-4 and TRBJ2-2; weak D call: TRBD1 (5 bases). The specimen was blood, collected from a patient whose treatment included radiotherapy and nephrectomy. This clonotype was obtained from a woman in her 70s with renal cell carcinoma. This chain's CDR3 is CASSLRRGNTGELFF. The DNA of the CDR3 is TGTGCCAGCAGCTTGAGAAGGGGGAACACCGGGGAGCTGTTTTTT.